The T cell receptor beta chain described here comes from a study of blood T cell repertoires in COVID-19. Study as a whole: Acute and convalescent COVID-19 specimens originated in the United States, Italy and Spain.

Methods used by the authors: Amplification of reference gene primers provided the estimated nucleated cell counts. Data came from immunoSEQ multiplex PCR; TCRdb stores just in-frame clones and leaves some out. Clone size and V and J calls were adopted from that table, with D and trimming inferred from the DNA. The sample consists of about 250,000 clones, about 80% of them appearing once. The CDR3 length is 16 residues. CDR1 is KGHDR, CDR2 SFDVKD, per germline. The rearrangement uses TRBV24-1 and TRBJ2-6, with 7 bases fitting TRBD2. This receptor was taken from a man older than 75 with acute or convalescent COVID-19. The sample consisted of peripheral blood. The CDR3 DNA reads TGTGCTATAGGTGGGACTACCGACTCTGGGGCCAACGTCCTGACTTTC. Translating it yields CAIGGTTDSGANVLTF.